This entry lists 20 T cell receptor beta chains sequenced from one sample in a study of Tregs in tolerant kidney transplant recipients. Clones were sequenced by immunoSEQ multiplex PCR, and TCRdb holds only the in-frame ones, with some missing. The sample records around 98,000 clones, approximately 93% being singletons. The material sequenced was CD4+ T cells from blood, taken before the transplant. Receptors originate from a human donor who received a combined kidney and bone marrow transplant.

The V call is TRBV10-1, the J call TRBJ2-3, with 8 bases lining up with TRBD1. With V trimmed by 7 bases and J by 0 bases, 9 bases remained unmatched. Looked up from germline, CDR1 is WNHNN and CDR2 is SYGVQD (reference sequence). This CDR3 spans 16 amino acids. The CDR3 DNA sequence: TGCGCCAGCAATGGACAGGGAGTTCTTAGCACAGATACGCAGTATTTT. The encoded protein is CASNGQGVLSTDTQYF.

In its sample, this clone was seen a few times. This chain joins TRBV29-1 and TRBJ2-1; 14 bases line up with TRBD2. The CDR3 extends over 12 amino acids. Germline V gene data show CDR1 as SQVTM and CDR2 as ANQGSEA. V lost 6 bases and J lost 12; bases outside the gene matches: 4. This CDR3 is CSVTGLAGGQFF. The CDR3 nucleotides read TGCAGCGTCACCGGACTAGCGGGAGGGCAGTTCTTC.

This chain joins TRBV5-1 and TRBJ2-2; the match to TRBD1 covers 10 bases. Unmatched junction bases numbered 9, after V lost 4 bases and J lost 6 bases. This CDR3 is built from 16 residues. Germline V gene sequence: CDR1 SGHRS, CDR2 YFSETQ. The CDR3 bases are TGCGCCAGCAGCACCCAACGACAGGGGGCGTCCGGGGAGCTGTTTTTT. Translating it yields CASSTQRQGASGELFF.

The chain links TRBV18 to TRBJ2-5, with 7 bases identical to TRBD2. V was clipped by 6 bases and J by 2 bases; unmatched bases: 9. Germline V gene data show CDR1 as KGHSH and CDR2 as LQKENI. This CDR3 comprises 15 residues. CDR3 bases: TGTGCCAGCTCCGTGGGTAGCGGGCAACAAGAGACCCAGTACTTC. Encoded protein: CASSVGSGQQETQYF. The full variable domain, its missing parts supplied by reference TRBV18 and TRBJ2-5, is NAGVMQNPRHLVRRRGQEARLRCSPMKGHSHVYWYRQLPEEGLKFMVYLQKENIIDESGMPKERFSAEFPKEGPSILRIQQVVRGDSAAYFCASSVGSGQQETQYFGPGTRLLVL.

The chain links TRBV14 to TRBJ2-1; the match to TRBD2 covers 13 bases. The germline CDR1 and CDR2 sequences are SGHDN and FVKESK. The ends lost 0 bases at V and 4 bases at J; junction bases unmatched: 9. The CDR3 loop spans 19 amino acids. The CDR3 loop is CASSQDVRTSGSLYNEQFF. The CDR3, as DNA: TGTGCCAGCAGCCAAGATGTTAGGACTAGCGGGAGTTTATACAATGAGCAGTTCTTC.

Only a few counts were recorded for this clone. The V and J genes are TRBV1 and TRBJ2-1; TRBD2, the table's D call, was not compared with the DNA. TRBV1 is deemed a pseudogene. CDR3 length: 14 residues. The CDR3 DNA sequence: TGCACCAGCAGCCAAGGTCTAGCGTACAATGAGCAGTTCTTC. It encodes CTSSQGLAYNEQFF.

The DNA of the CDR3 is TGCAGCGTTACTTTGCGGGAGTCATCCTACAATGAGCAGTTCTTC. It translates to CSVTLRESSYNEQFF. This sequence joins TRBV29-1 and TRBJ2-1, with 7 nucleotides matching TRBD2. The trim removed 5 bases at V and 1 base at J, leaving 8 bases unmatched. CDR3 length: 15 amino acids. Germline loops: CDR1 SQVTM, CDR2 ANQGSEA.

The chain has TRBV15 and TRBJ1-2; no firm D call. This CDR3 is 13 amino acids long. Trimming took off 5 bases at V and 1 base at J, with 8 bases between the two ends. In germline, CDR1 is LNHNV, CDR2 YYDKDF (reference sequence). CDR3 residues: CATSLRSNYGYTF. The CDR3 DNA reads as TGTGCCACCAGCCTCAGAAGTAACTATGGCTACACCTTC.

The chain is built from TRBV19 and TRBJ1-1; TRBD1 is a possible D gene (6 bases). This CDR3 has 14 amino acids. The germline V gene encodes CDR1 LNHDA and CDR2 SQIVND (reference sequence). V lost 2 bases and J 3 bases, leaving 10 bases between the germline ends. This chain's CDR3 is CASSIRDKDTEAFF. The CDR3, as DNA: TGTGCCAGTAGTATAAGGGACAAGGACACTGAAGCTTTCTTT.

The chain combines TRBV21-1 with TRBJ2-3; the D call TRBD2 from the table was never checked on the DNA. TRBV21-1 is designated a pseudogene. This CDR3 spans 16 amino acids. CDR3 bases: TGTGCCAGCAGCAGGCCGGGGGGGCAAAGAGCAGATACGCAGTATTTT. Amino acids: CASSRPGGQRADTQYF.

The chain couples TRBV19 to TRBJ2-7; D is possibly TRBD2 (6 bases). The CDR3 loop spans 13 amino acids. V lost 7 bases, J lost 0 bases, and 10 bases lay in between. CDR1 is LNHDA, CDR2 SQIVND, per germline (reference sequence). The CDR3 bases are TGTGCCAGTACGGGGGACCCCTCCTACGAGCAGTACTTC. This codes for CASTGDPSYEQYF.

The chain combines TRBV6-4 with TRBJ2-3, with a possible D match to TRBD2 (6 bases). Trimming removed 3 bases at V and 3 bases at J, with 13 bases between. CDR1 MRHNA and CDR2 SNTAGT come from the germline V gene. The CDR3 has 15 residues. CDR3 in amino acids: CASSEGTDLTDTQYF. The CDR3 coding sequence is TGTGCCAGCAGTGAGGGGACTGATTTAACAGATACGCAGTATTTT.

The V gene is TRBV5-5, the J gene TRBJ1-1; the D gene is possibly TRBD1 (5 bases). The V gene lost 0 bases and the J gene lost 0 bases, with 9 bases spanning the gap. CDR1 and CDR2 from the germline V gene are SGHKS and YYEKEE (reference sequence). This CDR3 is 15 amino acids long. The chain's CDR3 is CASSLDRPMNTEAFF. The CDR3 coding sequence is TGTGCCAGCAGCTTGGACAGGCCAATGAACACTGAAGCTTTCTTT.

The chain has TRBV6-5 and TRBJ1-2; TRBD1 matches 8 bases. V lost 5 bases and J lost 9; bases outside the gene matches: 14. Germline CDR1 reads MNHEY; CDR2 reads SVGAGI. The CDR3 length is 15 residues. CDR3 in amino acids: CASSRVGQAVLSYTF. The DNA of the CDR3 is TGTGCCAGCAGTAGAGTGGGACAGGCTGTCTTAAGCTACACCTTC.

This chain connects TRBV11-2 to TRBJ2-7, with a tentative D call TRBD1 (6 bases). The V end was cut by 5 bases, the J end by 2 bases, with 16 bases between. This CDR3 has 15 amino acids. Germline-derived CDR1 and CDR2 are SGHAT and FQNNGV. CDR3 sequence: CASSLATDRTYEQYF. CDR3 nucleotides: TGTGCCAGCAGCCTCGCAACCGACAGGACCTACGAGCAGTACTTC.

V is TRBV5-1 and J is TRBJ1-1, with a possible D match to TRBD1 (6 bases). The V gene lost 0 bases and the J gene lost 11 bases, with 8 bases spanning the gap. From germline, CDR1 is SGHRS and CDR2 YFSETQ. The CDR3 is 11 residues long. CDR3 DNA sequence: TGCGCCAGCAGCTTGGGGGACAAGGCTTTCTTT. Its protein is CASSLGDKAFF.

V and J are TRBV2 and TRBJ2-1, with TRBD1 matching over 11 bases. The CDR3 runs to 15 residues. With 2 bases clipped from V and 8 bases from J, the junction kept 5 bases outside the gene matches. Germline V gene sequence: CDR1 SNHLY, CDR2 FYNNEI. This CDR3 reads CASSELGTGGDEQFF. The CDR3 DNA is TGTGCCAGCAGTGAACTAGGGACAGGGGGGGATGAGCAGTTCTTC. Full variable domain (remainder filled in from reference TRBV2 and TRBJ2-1): EPEVTQTPSHQVTQMGQEVILRCVPISNHLYFYWYRQILGQKVEFLVSFYNNEISEKSEIFDDQFSVERPDGSNFTLKIRSTKLEDSAMYFCASSELGTGGDEQFFGPGTRLTVL.

The CDR3 spells CASSTGTASYEQYF. The CDR3 DNA is TGTGCCAGTAGTACCGGGACAGCCTCCTACGAGCAGTACTTC. The chain employs TRBV19 and TRBJ2-7; TRBD1 agrees at 7 bases. Germline values: CDR1 LNHDA, CDR2 SQIVND (reference sequence). The trim removed 4 bases at V and 0 bases at J, leaving 3 bases unmatched. The CDR3 consists of 14 residues.

The chain uses TRBV11-3 and TRBJ2-2, with D possibly TRBD2 on 6 matching bases. This CDR3 region has 13 residues. Trimming pared 3 bases from V and 5 bases from J, leaving 7 bases between. Germline V gives CDR1 SGHNT, CDR2 YENEEA. The CDR3 nucleotides are TGTGCCAGCAGCTTGGGAGGTACCGGGGAGCTGTTTTTT. This gives the protein CASSLGGTGELFF.

The chain joins TRBV7-9 to TRBJ2-2; D possibly corresponds to TRBD1 (5 bases). Trimming left V 4 bases short and J 0 bases short, with 12 bases between. Germline CDR1 reads SEHNR; CDR2 reads FQNEAQ (reference sequence). The CDR3 is made up of 16 amino acids. The DNA for the CDR3 is TGTGCCAGCAGCTACCCAGGACATACGAACACCGGGGAGCTGTTTTTT. Its translation: CASSYPGHTNTGELFF. The full variable domain, rest sourced from reference TRBV7-9 and TRBJ2-2, is DTGVSQNPRHKITKRGQNVTFRCDPISEHNRLYWYRQTLGQGPEFLTYFQNEAQLEKSRLLSDRFSAERPKGSFSTLEIQRTEQGDSAMYLCASSYPGHTNTGELFFGEGSRLTVL.